This T cell receptor (beta chain) was observed in a study of blood T cell repertoires in COVID-19. Original handling: Scientists estimated how many nucleated cells there were by amplifying reference gene primers. Profiled with immunoSEQ multiplex PCR; TCRdb holds only in-frame clones, not every one. That table gives V, J and clone size, and the DNA gave D and trimming. The profile shows over 75,000 clones, around three quarters of them singletons. Looked up from germline, CDR1 is LNHDA and CDR2 is SQIVND (reference sequence). The CDR3 sequence is 14 residues long. The J segment lost 4 bases and the V segment lost 8 bases, leaving 7 bases of the junction unmatched.

The gene calls are TRBV19 and TRBJ1-1; TRBD1 agrees at 10 bases. The receptor comes from a woman in her 70s with acute or convalescent COVID-19. The sequencing sample was made of peripheral blood. Here the CDR3 reads CASSGQGLTTEAFF. CDR3 DNA sequence: TGTGCCAGTTCGGGACAGGGGTTGACCACTGAAGCTTTCTTT.